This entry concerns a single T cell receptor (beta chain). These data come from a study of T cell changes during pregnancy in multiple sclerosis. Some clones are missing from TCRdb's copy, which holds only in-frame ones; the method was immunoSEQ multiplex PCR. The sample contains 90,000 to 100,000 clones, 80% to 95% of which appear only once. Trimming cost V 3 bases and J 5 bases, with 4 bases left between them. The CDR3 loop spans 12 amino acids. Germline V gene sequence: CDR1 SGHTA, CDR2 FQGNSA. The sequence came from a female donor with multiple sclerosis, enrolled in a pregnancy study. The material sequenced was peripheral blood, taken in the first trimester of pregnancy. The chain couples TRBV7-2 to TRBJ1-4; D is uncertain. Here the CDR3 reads CASSFKNEKLFF. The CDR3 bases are TGTGCCAGCAGCTTTAAAAATGAAAAACTGTTTTTT.